This T cell receptor (beta chain) was recorded in a study of a mutant IDH1 vaccine in newly diagnosed glioma. Study overall: Patients under treatment included around 60% males and about 38% females and had a mean age of approximately 44 years.

Noted time point: week 5, during vaccination. Vaccination used 300 ug of mutant IDH1 20-mer peptide per dose, with topical imiquimod. In this sample, this clone turned up once. Antigen unknown. V lost 4 bases and J lost 0; bases outside the gene matches: 4. The CDR3 spans 16 residues. The V gene's germline CDR1 is SGHDT and CDR2 YYEEEE. The method was immunoSEQ multiplex PCR; TCRdb's version includes in-frame clones alone and lacks a portion of them. The repertoire has around 28,000 clones, 89% of them found once; the top ten carry around 20%. This chain connects TRBV5-6 to TRBJ2-1; 10 nucleotides agree with TRBD2. This clonotype was sampled from a man aged 18 to 35 with glioma. The sequencing here drew on PBMCs, taken from a glioma patient whose treatment included an IDH1 peptide vaccine. For the CDR3, the DNA is TGTGCCAGCAGCCCGGGACTAGCGAACTCCTACAATGAGCAGTTCTTC. Translated, it gives CASSPGLANSYNEQFF.